Listed here is a single T cell receptor (beta chain). This clonotype occurred a few times. Its cognate antigen has yet to be identified. No per-base quality is available; no much larger clone lies one base away. Preparation of the library involved 5' RACE. The sequencer listed for this sample is NextSeq 500. To correct for sequencing error and PCR bias, the TCR library protocol tagged individual cDNA molecules with unique molecular identifiers. Both TCR alpha and beta chains were sequenced, and tight co-correlation was observed between alpha and beta sequence abundances in each sample. Turning to the authors' computational methods: Decombinator V4 was used to annotate the V gene, J gene and CDR3 of the TCR sequences. TCRs were defined as expanded if a significant change between any two time points was detected under a Poisson model with p below 0.0001. Abundances of TCRs were expressed as counts per million after normalisation to the total number of TCRs sequenced in each sample. TRAV1-2 paired with TRAJ12, TRAJ20 or TRAJ33 defined MAIT TCRs, while TRAV10 paired with TRAJ18 defined iNKT TCRs. VDJdb, accessed 1 November 2021, was searched for CMV, EBV and SARS-CoV-2 annotated TCRs, excluding TCRs annotated for multiple antigens. The public reads were quality trimmed at Q25 with fastp and then assembled into clones with MiXCR by TCRdb, keeping productive beta chains. Identical CDR3 proteins give one entry, which carries the most common genes and DNA. V and J calls and clone size were set by TCRdb, not the authors. This sample lists some 64,000 distinct CDR3 sequences; around 19% were detected once. Of the sample, 8.9% is held by the ten largest clones.

The data belong to a study of early T cells in non-severe SARS-CoV-2 infection (dated by TCRdb to the early 2020s). Turning to the overall study: Because TCR sequencing was done on bulk RNA from unsorted whole blood, the alpha and beta chains could not be paired. Summary of the overall study and its limitations: VDJdb matching was skewed toward anti-spike CD8 responses, so virus-specific expansions were likely underestimated and private and CD4 specificities were missed.

The junction carries 9 bases between V and J, which are trimmed by 3 bases and 4 bases respectively. Its CDR3 holds 13 amino acids, cysteine through phenylalanine. Only the CDR3 part of the read is kept: 39 bases, read in frame from the first base. The germline V gene encodes CDR1 GTSNPN and CDR2 SVGIG (reference sequence). Set within a cohort of healthcare workers in London, UK, this nested case-control study involved weekly PCR testing of nasopharyngeal swabs along with blood sampling. Between 23 and 31 March 2020, the week of the UK lockdown, healthcare workers were enrolled and then followed up weekly for as long as 16 weeks.

The chain is assembled from TRBV30 and TRBJ2-2, with the D gene tentatively TRBD1 or TRBD2, based on 5 matching bases in each. This sequence originates from an adult who was a healthcare worker with PCR-confirmed SARS-CoV-2 infection or an uninfected control (not recorded which). The sample in question was whole blood, obtained at baseline. The DNA sequence is as follows: TGTGCCTGGAGGTCGGGGCCCACCGGGGAGCTGTTTTTT. It specifies CAWRSGPTGELFF.